This TCR beta chain appears in the sequencing data of a study of Graves' ophthalmopathy and Graves' hyperthyroidism. Study-wide points: Clonotypes were expanded in thyroid at above 0.001 frequency, and most also appeared in blood.

RNA transcripts were the source from which TCR beta CDR3 regions were amplified. First-round RT-PCR relied on HTBI primers, and a second-round multiplex PCR came next. TCRdb fed the multiplex PCR reads into MiXCR, producing one record per CDR3 protein. The data show 500,000 to 800,000 distinct CDR3 sequences, 35% to 50% seen once. There are many counts of this clonotype. What it binds is not known. The CDR3 covers 15 residues. Germline CDR1 and CDR2: SGHTA and FQGNSA. J lost 0 bases, V lost 5 bases, and 4 bases had no gene match. V and J are TRBV7-2 and TRBJ1-3; TRBD1 matches 7 bases. The clonotype originates from an adult man with Graves' ophthalmopathy. Sequenced: peripheral blood. The CDR3 nucleotides read TGTGCCAGCAGCAACGACAGGGTCTCTGGAAACACCATATATTTT. This gives the protein CASSNDRVSGNTIYF.